These 10 T cell receptor beta chains originate from one sample sequenced in a study of blood T cell repertoires in COVID-19. Method: immunoSEQ multiplex PCR; TCRdb's copy keeps in-frame clones and lacks some. The top ten hold less than 5% of the sample, which has 90,000 to 120,000 clones, over 75% seen once. Material: peripheral blood. Receptors originate from a woman in her seventies with acute or convalescent COVID-19.

V gene TRBV7-6 combines with J gene TRBJ1-4, with 9 bases aligning to TRBD1. Germline CDR1 and CDR2: SGHVS and FNYEAQ. The J segment lost 12 bases and the V segment lost 5 bases, leaving 10 bases of the junction unmatched. The CDR3 covers 14 residues. The CDR3 DNA sequence: TGTGCCAGCAGCCCCGGGACAGGGCCTGGGGAACTGTTTTTT. This encodes CASSPGTGPGELFF.

The chain links TRBV5-4 to TRBJ1-2; a possible D gene is TRBD1 (6 bases). Germline CDR1 and CDR2: SGHNT and YYREEE (reference sequence). CDR3 length: 16 amino acids. V was clipped by 1 base and J by 7 bases, with 20 bases between them. For the CDR3, the DNA is TGTGCCAGCAGCTTGAGGACTCCGAGCGGGGGGGCTGGCTACACCTTC. Translating gives CASSLRTPSGGAGYTF. Together with reference TRBV5-4 and TRBJ1-2, the CDR3 gives the full variable domain: ETGVTQSPTHLIKTRGQQVTLRCSSQSGHNTVSWYQQALGQGPQFIFQYYREEENGRGNFPPRFSGLQFPNYSSELNVNALELDDSALYLCASSLRTPSGGAGYTFGSGTRLTVV.

The gene calls are TRBV2 and TRBJ2-5; D not certain. V was shortened by 5 bases and J by 4 bases, with 8 bases between the two germline ends. This CDR3 contains 12 residues. Germline V lookup: CDR1 SNHLY, CDR2 FYNNEI. CDR3 sequence (DNA): TGTGCCAGCAGTCCGGTCTTAGAGACCCAGTACTTC. Amino acid sequence: CASSPVLETQYF.

This rearrangement joins TRBV3-1 (or the pseudogene TRBV3-2) to TRBJ2-7; D unclear. Germline V gives CDR1 LGHDT, CDR2 YNNKEL (reference sequence). This CDR3 has 17 amino acids. V was pared by 1 base and J by 0 bases, with 16 bases between. CDR3 amino acids: CASSQGFRGPSSYEQYV. As DNA, the CDR3 is TGTGCCAGCAGCCAAGGGTTTCGCGGTCCAAGCTCCTACGAGCAGTACGTC.

This chain uses TRBV28 with TRBJ1-1, with 7 nucleotides matching TRBD1. V shed 3 bases, J shed 1 base, and the junction held 8 bases outside the gene matches. CDR1 and CDR2 from the germline V gene are MDHEN and SYDVKM. This CDR3 contains 16 residues. The CDR3 loop is CASSFLEGAGNTEAFF. The DNA for the CDR3 is TGTGCCAGCAGTTTTCTGGAGGGGGCTGGGAACACTGAAGCTTTCTTT.

The V call is TRBV24-1, the J call TRBJ2-1, with D perhaps TRBD2 (6 bases). This CDR3 has 14 residues. V lost 10 bases and J lost 5, with 17 bases in between. Germline lookup yields CDR1 KGHDR and CDR2 SFDVKD. The CDR3 nucleotides read TGTGCCACGGCTAAAGCGGGTACTAACAATGAGCAGTTCTTC. Its protein product is CATAKAGTNNEQFF.

This clone was detected only a few times. V gene TRBV29-1 combines with J gene TRBJ2-3, with 8 positions matching TRBD1. Looked up from germline, CDR1 is SQVTM and CDR2 is ANQGSEA. Trimming cost V 4 bases and J 1 base; bases outside gene matches: 10. This CDR3 is 16 amino acids long. The CDR3 sequence is CSVARGQGARTDTQYF. CDR3 coding DNA: TGCAGCGTTGCTCGGGGGCAGGGGGCGCGCACAGATACGCAGTATTTT.

This chain joins TRBV9 and TRBJ2-5, with 7 bases identical to TRBD1. The CDR3 runs to 17 residues. The V gene's germline CDR1 is SGDLS and CDR2 YYNGEE. Trimming at V came to 0 bases and at J to 6 bases, leaving 14 bases not matched to a gene. The CDR3 sequence is CASSVVADRVGRQTQYF. CDR3 DNA: TGTGCCAGCAGCGTAGTTGCAGACAGGGTTGGTAGGCAGACCCAGTACTTC.

This rearrangement joins TRBV5-5 to TRBJ1-2, with a possible D match to TRBD1 (6 bases). The CDR3 extends over 12 amino acids. Trimming left V 1 base short and J 10 bases short, with 11 bases between. Germline V gene lookup returns CDR1 SGHKS and CDR2 YYEKEE (reference sequence). The CDR3 loop reads CASSLIGGAYTF. The CDR3 DNA is TGTGCCAGCAGCTTGATTGGGGGGGCCTACACCTTC.

The gene calls are TRBV7-9 and TRBJ1-6; TRBD1 aligns across 7 bases. Germline V gives CDR1 SEHNR, CDR2 FQNEAQ (reference sequence). The V segment lost 5 bases and the J segment 9 bases; nucleotides outside the gene matches: 13. The length of the CDR3 is 16 residues. CDR3 DNA: TGTGCCAGCAGCCCCGATTTCAGGGGGATGGTTTCACCCCTCCACTTT. This gives the protein CASSPDFRGMVSPLHF.